This T cell receptor beta chain comes out of a study of patients and donors after allogeneic stem cell transplantation. TCRdb independently ran MiXCR on the RT-PCR reads; one entry per CDR3 protein. The sample shows some 960,000 distinct CDR3 sequences, roughly 18% of them seen only once. This clonotype was counted between two and nine times. CDR1 is MDHEN, CDR2 SYDVKM, per germline. The V gene lost 4 bases and the J gene lost 5 bases, with 11 bases spanning the gap. This CDR3 has 13 residues. The receptor was isolated from a human donor who was either an allogeneic HSCT recipient or a stem cell or donor lymphocyte infusion donor (not recorded which). It is not recorded whose cells these are; they may come from a transplant donor. The V and J genes are TRBV28 and TRBJ2-5; unclear D gene. The sequenced material came from blood, either unsorted or a sorted T cell fraction (not recorded which). The CDR3 region has the DNA TGTGCCAGCAGTTGGGTGACTTCTGAGACCCAGTACTTC. Amino acids: CASSWVTSETQYF. The whole variable domain, remainder taken from reference TRBV28 and TRBJ2-5, is DVKVTQSSRYLVKRTGEKVFLECVQDMDHENMFWYRQDPGLGLRLIYFSYDVKMKEKGDIPEGYSVSREKKERFSLILESASTNQTSMYLCASSWVTSETQYFGPGTRLLVL.